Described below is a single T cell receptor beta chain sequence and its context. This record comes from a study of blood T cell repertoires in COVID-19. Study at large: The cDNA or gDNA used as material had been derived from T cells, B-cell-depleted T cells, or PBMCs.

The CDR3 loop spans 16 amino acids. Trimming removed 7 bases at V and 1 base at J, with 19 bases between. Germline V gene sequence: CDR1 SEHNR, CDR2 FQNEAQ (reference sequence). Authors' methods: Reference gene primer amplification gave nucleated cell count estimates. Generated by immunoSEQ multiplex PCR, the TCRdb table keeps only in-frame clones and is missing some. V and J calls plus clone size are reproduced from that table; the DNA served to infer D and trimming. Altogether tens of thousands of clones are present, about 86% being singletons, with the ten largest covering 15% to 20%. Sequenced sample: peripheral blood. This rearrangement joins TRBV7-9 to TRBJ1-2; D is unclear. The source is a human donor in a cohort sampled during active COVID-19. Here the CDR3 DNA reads TGTGCCAGCACCAAATCGTCCGGGTACATTAACTATGGCTACACCTTC. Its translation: CASTKSSGYINYGYTF.